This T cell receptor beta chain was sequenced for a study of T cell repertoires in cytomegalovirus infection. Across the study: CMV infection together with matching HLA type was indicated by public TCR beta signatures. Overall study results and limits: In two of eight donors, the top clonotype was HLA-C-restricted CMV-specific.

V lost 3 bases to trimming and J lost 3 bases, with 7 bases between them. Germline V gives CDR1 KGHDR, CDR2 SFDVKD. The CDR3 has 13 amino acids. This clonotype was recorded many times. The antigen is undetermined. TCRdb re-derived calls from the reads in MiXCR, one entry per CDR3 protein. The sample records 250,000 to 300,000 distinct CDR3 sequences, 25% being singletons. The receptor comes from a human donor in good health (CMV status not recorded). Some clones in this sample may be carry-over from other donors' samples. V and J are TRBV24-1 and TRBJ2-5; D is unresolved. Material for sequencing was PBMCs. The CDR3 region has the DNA TGTGCCACCAGTGATGTCTGGGAAGAGACCCAGTACTTC. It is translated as CATSDVWEETQYF.